These 2 T cell receptor beta chains originate from one sample sequenced in a study of T cell responses to AZD1222 COVID-19 vaccine. Produced via immunoSEQ multiplex PCR; TCRdb's table is partial and in-frame only. Among some 150,000 clones listed, about nine tenths were seen once. The sequencing used peripheral blood, collected on day 0 of AZD1222 vaccination. These receptors originate from an adult in good health.

The V gene is TRBV28, the J gene TRBJ1-5, with 8 positions matching TRBD1. The CDR3 runs 14 residues. Per germline, CDR1 MDHEN and CDR2 SYDVKM. The V gene end was trimmed by 3 bases and the J gene end by 7 bases; junction bases not matched to a gene: 5. In nucleotides, the CDR3 is TGTGCCAGCAGTTTTGGTACAGGGGGACAGCCCCAGCATTTT. This codes for CASSFGTGGQPQHF.

The chain employs TRBV13 and TRBJ1-2, with 7 positions matching TRBD1. In germline, CDR1 is PRHDT, CDR2 FYEKMQ (reference sequence). The CDR3 extends over 16 amino acids. Trimming at V came to 5 bases and at J to 4 bases, leaving 13 bases not matched to a gene. The CDR3 spells CASSPKGTESLYGYTF. The CDR3 DNA reads as TGTGCCAGCAGCCCTAAGGGGACAGAATCACTCTATGGCTACACCTTC. Looking up the rest from reference TRBV13 and TRBJ1-2 gives the full variable domain: AAGVIQSPRHLIKEKRETATLKCYPIPRHDTVYWYQQGPGQDPQFLISFYEKMQSDKGSIPDRFSAQQFSDYHSELNMSSLELGDSALYFCASSPKGTESLYGYTFGSGTRLTVV.